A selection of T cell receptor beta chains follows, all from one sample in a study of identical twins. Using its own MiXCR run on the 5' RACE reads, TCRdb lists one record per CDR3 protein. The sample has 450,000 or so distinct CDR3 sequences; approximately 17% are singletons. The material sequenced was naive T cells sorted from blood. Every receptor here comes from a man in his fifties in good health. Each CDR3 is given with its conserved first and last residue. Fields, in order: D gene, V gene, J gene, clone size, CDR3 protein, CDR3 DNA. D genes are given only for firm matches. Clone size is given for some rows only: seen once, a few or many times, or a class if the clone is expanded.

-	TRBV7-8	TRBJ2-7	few	CASSLKRALPYEQYF	TGTGCCAGCAGCTTAAAACGGGCACTTCCCTACGAGCAGTACTTC
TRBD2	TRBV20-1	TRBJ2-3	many	CSAGGTSGRTDTQYF	TGCAGTGCTGGCGGGACTAGCGGGAGGACAGATACGCAGTATTTT
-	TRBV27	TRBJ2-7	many	CASSLGVSAYEQYF	TGTGCCAGCAGTTTGGGGGTCTCGGCGTACGAGCAGTACTTC
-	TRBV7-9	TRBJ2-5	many	CASSLTLAGEETQYF	TGTGCCAGCAGCTTGACTCTAGCCGGTGAAGAGACCCAGTACTTC
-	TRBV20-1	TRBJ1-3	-	CSATDGPYSGNTIYF	TGCAGTGCTACTGACGGTCCTTACTCTGGAAACACCATATATTTT
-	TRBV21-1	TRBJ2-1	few	CASSKGVASGRWNEQFF	TGTGCCAGCAGCAAAGGAGTGGCTAGCGGGAGGTGGAATGAGCAGTTCTTC
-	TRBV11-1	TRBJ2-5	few	CASSLIGQIGGKTQYF	TGTGCCAGCAGCTTAATTGGACAGATCGGCGGTAAGACCCAGTACTTC
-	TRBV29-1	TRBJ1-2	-	CSVKQGFHYGYTF	TGCAGCGTTAAACAGGGTTTCCACTATGGCTACACCTTC
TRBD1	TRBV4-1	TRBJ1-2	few	CASSQDWGQRTYGYTF	TGCGCCAGCAGCCAAGATTGGGGACAGCGAACCTATGGCTACACCTTC
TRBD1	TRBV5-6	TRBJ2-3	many	CASSGRDRATDTQYF	TGTGCCAGCAGCGGCCGGGACAGAGCCACAGATACGCAGTATTTT
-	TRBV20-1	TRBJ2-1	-	CSAPPVFGNEQFF	TGCAGTGCCCCCCCGGTATTCGGGAATGAGCAGTTCTTC
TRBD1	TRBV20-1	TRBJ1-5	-	CSATTGVSNQPQHF	TGCAGTGCAACTACAGGGGTTAGCAATCAGCCCCAGCATTTT
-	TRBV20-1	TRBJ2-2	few	CSARELGALNTGELFF	TGCAGTGCTAGAGAGCTCGGGGCCTTGAACACCGGGGAGCTGTTTTTT
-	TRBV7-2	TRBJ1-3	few	CASSFITGPGNTIYF	TGTGCCAGCAGCTTCATAACAGGGCCAGGAAACACCATATATTTT
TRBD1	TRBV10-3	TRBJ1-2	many	CAISEYRGDYGYTF	TGTGCCATCAGTGAATACAGGGGTGACTATGGCTACACCTTC
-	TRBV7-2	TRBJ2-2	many	CASSNRIPGELFF	TGTGCCAGCAGCAACAGGATTCCCGGGGAGCTGTTTTTT
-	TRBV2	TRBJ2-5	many	CASSDDLWKETQYF	TGTGCCAGCAGTGACGATTTGTGGAAGGAGACCCAGTACTTC
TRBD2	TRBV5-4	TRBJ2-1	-	CASTVRLAGGHEQFF	TGTGCCAGCACCGTCCGACTAGCGGGAGGGCATGAGCAGTTCTTC
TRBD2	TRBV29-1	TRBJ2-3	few	CSVYYTGGPGDTQYF	TGCAGCGTTTACTACACGGGAGGGCCAGGAGATACGCAGTATTTT
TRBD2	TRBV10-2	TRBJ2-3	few	CASLSGTTVAGSDTQYF	TGCGCCAGCTTATCCGGGACTACTGTCGCGGGATCAGATACGCAGTATTTT
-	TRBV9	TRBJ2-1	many	CASSSLGPQEQFF	TGTGCCAGCAGCTCTCTTGGGCCTCAGGAGCAGTTCTTC
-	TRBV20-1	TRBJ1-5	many	CSARVGGRGSQHF	TGCAGTGCTAGGGTGGGGGGGCGCGGGTCCCAGCATTTT
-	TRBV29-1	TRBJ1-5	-	CSVSTGSHQPQHF	TGCAGCGTTAGTACCGGGAGCCATCAGCCCCAGCATTTT
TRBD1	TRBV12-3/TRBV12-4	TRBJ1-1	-	CASNPGTENTEAFF	TGTGCCAGCAACCCCGGGACAGAGAACACTGAAGCTTTCTTT
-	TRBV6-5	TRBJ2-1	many	CASSLDGYNEQFF	TGTGCCAGCAGTTTGGACGGATACAATGAGCAGTTCTTC
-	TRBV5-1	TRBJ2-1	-	CASSAGNYGEQFF	TGCGCCAGCAGCGCTGGGAACTATGGGGAGCAGTTCTTC
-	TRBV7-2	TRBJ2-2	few	CASSFKGGPVTGELFF	TGTGCCAGCAGCTTCAAGGGGGGGCCCGTCACCGGGGAGCTGTTTTTT
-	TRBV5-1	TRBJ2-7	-	CASSEEGTGLYEQYF	TGCGCCAGCAGCGAGGAGGGGACGGGCCTTTACGAGCAGTACTTC
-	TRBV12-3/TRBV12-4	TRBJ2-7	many	CASCPRIGRSSYEQYF	TGTGCCAGCTGTCCCCGTATTGGGAGGAGCTCCTACGAGCAGTACTTC
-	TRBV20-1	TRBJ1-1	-	CIASPGSADTEAFF	TGCATCGCGAGCCCGGGGTCAGCGGACACTGAAGCTTTCTTT
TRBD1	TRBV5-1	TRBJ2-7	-	CASSLRGGQGRIGGNGPLYEQYF	TGCGCCAGCAGCTTGAGAGGGGGACAGGGAAGAATCGGAGGGAACGGTCCTTTATACGAGCAGTACTTC
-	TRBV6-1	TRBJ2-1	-	CAIEAWPDRYNEQFF	TGTGCCATCGAGGCATGGCCCGATAGGTACAATGAGCAGTTCTTC
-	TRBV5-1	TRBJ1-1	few	CASSLDTAAFF	TGCGCCAGCAGCTTGGATACGGCGGCTTTCTTT
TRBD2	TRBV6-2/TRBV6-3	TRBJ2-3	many	CASSYGAGLAGRTDTQYF	TGTGCCAGCAGTTACGGGGCGGGGTTAGCGGGGCGCACAGATACGCAGTATTTT
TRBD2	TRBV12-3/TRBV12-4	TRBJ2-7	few	CASSLTPVAGGAYEQYF	TGTGCCAGCAGTTTAACCCCGGTAGCGGGGGGCGCCTACGAGCAGTACTTC
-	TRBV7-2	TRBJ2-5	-	CASSPIGETQYF	TGTGCCAGCAGCCCGATCGGGGAGACCCAGTACTTC
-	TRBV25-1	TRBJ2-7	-	CASSGDAYEQYF	TGTGCCAGCAGTGGGGACGCCTACGAGCAGTACTTC
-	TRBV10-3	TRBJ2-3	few	CAISESNPSTDTQYF	TGTGCCATCAGTGAGTCGAACCCCAGCACAGATACGCAGTATTTT
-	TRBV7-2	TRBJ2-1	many	CASTVLGNEQFF	TGTGCCAGCACCGTGCTAGGCAATGAGCAGTTCTTC
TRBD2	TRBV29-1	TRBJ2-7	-	CSVVGLAAYEQYF	TGCAGCGTTGTGGGACTAGCGGCCTACGAGCAGTACTTC
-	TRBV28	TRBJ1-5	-	CASSFPGFGNQPQHF	TGTGCCAGCAGTTTCCCGGGGTTCGGCAATCAGCCCCAGCATTTT
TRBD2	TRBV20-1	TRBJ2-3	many	CSGHPGLAGGPEIHTQYF	TGCAGTGGACACCCGGGACTAGCGGGAGGGCCTGAAATCCATACGCAGTATTTT
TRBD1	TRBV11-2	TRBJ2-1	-	CASSFSGGQQFF	TGTGCCAGCAGCTTTTCAGGGGGCCAACAGTTCTTC
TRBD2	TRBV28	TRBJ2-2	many	CASSGGPMNTGELFF	TGTGCCAGCTCGGGGGGGCCCATGAACACCGGGGAGCTGTTTTTT
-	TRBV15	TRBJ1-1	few	CATSGGLNTEAFF	TGTGCCACCAGCGGGGGCTTGAACACTGAAGCTTTCTTT
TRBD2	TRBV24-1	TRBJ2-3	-	CATSDRTSGRVNVQKDTQYF	TGTGCCACCAGTGACCGGACTAGCGGGAGAGTTAACGTTCAAAAAGATACGCAGTATTTT
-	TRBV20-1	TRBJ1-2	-	CSATTGSYGYTF	TGCAGTGCCACGACCGGGTCCTATGGCTACACCTTC
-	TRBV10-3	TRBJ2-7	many	CAITRDGSYEQYF	TGTGCCATCACCCGGGACGGCTCCTACGAGCAGTACTTC